The 10 T cell receptor beta chains given below trace back to one sample, sequenced in a study of T cell responses to AZD1222 COVID-19 vaccine. The assay was immunoSEQ multiplex PCR, and TCRdb's table has in-frame clones only and misses some. In the table there are about 110,000 clones, 90% to 95% of which are singletons. The material was peripheral blood, obtained on day 0 of AZD1222 vaccination. The receptor source for this set is an adult in good health.

The chain employs TRBV18 and TRBJ1-5; 8 bases agree with TRBD1. Trimming at V came to 6 bases and at J to 2 bases, leaving 6 bases not matched to a gene. Germline values: CDR1 KGHSH, CDR2 LQKENI. This CDR3 spans 15 amino acids. The CDR3 protein is CASSAGQGRNQPQHF. The CDR3 nucleotides read TGTGCCAGCTCGGCCGGACAGGGTCGCAATCAGCCCCAGCATTTT.

V is TRBV12-3 or TRBV12-4 and J is TRBJ1-5; D remains ambiguous. This CDR3 contains 12 residues. Trimming pared 5 bases from V and 9 bases from J, leaving 11 bases between. CDR3 in DNA: TGTGCCAGCAGTCCCAGGACCCGGCCCCAGCATTTT. Translated: CASSPRTRPQHF.

The V gene is TRBV10-3, the J gene TRBJ1-1; the D gene is possibly TRBD1 (6 bases). This CDR3 region has 13 residues. Trimming stripped 4 bases from V and 3 bases from J, with 9 bases between. The germline gives CDR1 ENHRY, CDR2 SYGVKD. The CDR3 here is CAISVRQDTEAFF. The CDR3, as DNA: TGTGCCATCAGTGTTCGACAGGACACTGAAGCTTTCTTT.

The chain is built from TRBV19 and TRBJ2-5; 9 bases are shared with TRBD1. Germline values: CDR1 LNHDA, CDR2 SQIVND (reference sequence). The CDR3 totals 17 residues. With 6 bases clipped from V and 3 bases from J, the junction kept 14 bases outside the gene matches. CDR3: CASSNRGRGSPKETQYF. The CDR3 DNA reads as TGTGCCAGTAGCAACAGGGGGCGCGGGTCGCCCAAAGAGACCCAGTACTTC.

V is TRBV11-3 and J is TRBJ2-5, with D unresolved. The V gene lost 2 bases and the J gene lost 1 base, with 2 bases spanning the gap. The CDR3 totals 12 residues. Per germline, CDR1 SGHNT and CDR2 YENEEA. The CDR3 coding sequence is TGTGCCAGCAGCTTAATCCAAGAGACCCAGTACTTC. This encodes CASSLIQETQYF.

This chain uses TRBV28 with TRBJ1-2; possibly TRBD1 for D (6 bases). V was trimmed by 1 base and J by 3 bases, leaving 9 bases between them. CDR3 length: 14 amino acids. Germline CDR1 reads MDHEN; CDR2 reads SYDVKM. CDR3 protein: CASSLYPGDYGYTF. CDR3 DNA: TGTGCCAGCAGTTTATACCCAGGGGACTATGGCTACACCTTC.

CDR3 region: CARHAGPNSPLHF. The CDR3, as DNA: TGTGCCCGACACGCAGGGCCCAATTCACCCCTCCACTTT. The chain couples TRBV2 to TRBJ1-6; D may be TRBD1 (5 bases). V dropped 11 bases and J dropped 7 bases, with 15 bases sitting between them. The germline V gene encodes CDR1 SNHLY and CDR2 FYNNEI. There are 13 residues in the CDR3. The full variable domain, with the rest looked up from reference TRBV2 and TRBJ1-6, is EPEVTQTPSHQVTQMGQEVILRCVPISNHLYFYWYRQILGQKVEFLVSFYNNEISEKSEIFDDQFSVERPDGSNFTLKIRSTKLEDSAMYFCARHAGPNSPLHFGNGTRLTVT.

The chain employs TRBV7-3 and TRBJ1-3; no definite D call. The CDR3 has 16 residues. In germline, CDR1 is SGHTA, CDR2 FQGTGA. Between the trimmed V and J ends, which lost 2 bases and 2 bases, there was a span of 13 bases. The DNA of the CDR3 is TGTGCCAGCAGCTTACGCGGGGAGTCACCTGGAAACACCATATATTTT. Translated: CASSLRGESPGNTIYF.

The J gene is TRBJ2-1, the V gene TRBV28; 9 nucleotides align to TRBD2. CDR3 length: 13 residues. The junction had 3 bases not matched to a gene; V was cut back by 7 bases and J by 5 bases. Looked up from germline, CDR1 is MDHEN and CDR2 is SYDVKM. The CDR3: CASILAGNNEQFF. The CDR3 DNA reads TGTGCCAGCATCCTAGCGGGGAACAATGAGCAGTTCTTC.

The rearrangement uses TRBV6-6 and TRBJ1-5, with 10 bases aligning to TRBD1. Unmatched junction bases numbered 8, after V lost 8 bases and J lost 4 bases. The CDR3 has 15 amino acids. Germline CDR1 and CDR2: MNHNY and SVGAGI (reference sequence). The CDR3 DNA reads as TGTGCCAGCGCTGCGGGACAGGGGATAAATCAGCCCCAGCATTTT. It codes for CASAAGQGINQPQHF.